This entry lists 16 T cell receptor beta chains sequenced from one sample in a study of cytomegalovirus exposure and HLA in healthy donors. PCR amplification relied on 60 Vbeta primers (plus 13 Jbeta primers). Some clones are missing from TCRdb's copy, which holds only in-frame ones; the method was immunoSEQ multiplex PCR. The table includes 120,000 or so clones, approximately 69% detected once. Input material: PBMCs. Receptors originate from a man between 35 and 55 years old in good health and CMV-seropositive.

The rearrangement uses TRBV9 and TRBJ2-1, with 8 bases matching TRBD2. Unmatched junction bases numbered 6, after V lost 4 bases and J lost 0 bases. This CDR3 spans 16 amino acids. Germline lookup yields CDR1 SGDLS and CDR2 YYNGEE. CDR3 sequence (DNA): TGTGCCAGCAGCTCCCGACTAGCGAACTCCTACAATGAGCAGTTCTTC. It encodes CASSSRLANSYNEQFF.

This clone was seen only a few times. This chain links TRBV28 with TRBJ2-7; 10 nucleotides align to TRBD1. The CDR3 covers 15 residues. Losses at the gene ends were 3 bases for V and 0 bases for J; bases not matched to a gene: 2. Germline lookup yields CDR1 MDHEN and CDR2 SYDVKM. The CDR3 region is CASSFGTGASYEQYF. CDR3 DNA: TGTGCCAGCAGTTTCGGGACAGGGGCCTCCTACGAGCAGTACTTC.

The chain links TRBV29-1 to TRBJ2-1, with D uncertain. The CDR3 runs to 13 residues. The germline V gene encodes CDR1 SQVTM and CDR2 ANQGSEA. Trimming took off 5 bases at V and 3 bases at J, with 11 bases between the two ends. DNA for the CDR3: TGCAGCGTTCGAGGTGGATTCTACAATGAGCAGTTCTTC. Protein product: CSVRGGFYNEQFF.

The genes are TRBV5-6 and TRBJ1-1; 11 positions match TRBD1. This CDR3 comprises 14 residues. CDR1 and CDR2 (germline): SGHDT, YYEEEE. After removal of 5 bases from V and 7 bases from J, the junction contained 7 bases not matched to a gene. CDR3 amino acids: CASRLGQGGLEAFF. CDR3 sequence (DNA): TGTGCCAGCAGACTGGGACAGGGGGGCCTTGAAGCTTTCTTT.

This chain uses TRBV28 with TRBJ1-4; D gene uncertain. V was shortened by 2 bases and J by 7 bases, with 5 bases between the two germline ends. Germline assignment: CDR1 MDHEN and CDR2 SYDVKM. CDR3 length: 12 residues. The CDR3 spells CASSLGREKLFF. CDR3 DNA: TGTGCCAGCAGTTTAGGGCGTGAAAAACTGTTTTTT.

V gene TRBV30 combines with J gene TRBJ1-2; D gene uncertain. CDR1 is GTSNPN and CDR2 is SVGIG in the germline V gene (reference sequence). Trimming shortened V by 2 bases and J by 5 bases, and 6 bases separated the two germline ends. CDR3 size: 11 residues. The CDR3 spells CAWSLSYGYTF. DNA of the CDR3: TGTGCCTGGAGTCTCTCTTATGGCTACACCTTC.

The chain recombines TRBV19 with TRBJ1-2; 7 positions agree with TRBD1. With 7 bases clipped from V and 2 bases from J, the junction kept 7 bases outside the gene matches. Germline CDR1 LNHDA, CDR2 SQIVND (reference sequence). The CDR3 is made up of 14 amino acids. The CDR3 region is CASIAGTANYGYTF. Written as DNA, the CDR3 is TGTGCCAGTATCGCAGGGACAGCAAACTATGGCTACACCTTC.

CDR3 sequence (DNA): TGTGCCAGCAGCTTAAACAGGGGTGGAACTGAAGCTTTCTTT. Its translation: CASSLNRGGTEAFF. The chain links TRBV7-2 to TRBJ1-1, with 7 nucleotides matching TRBD1. The V and J ends lost 2 bases and 5 bases, in that order; junction bases with no gene match: 5. Germline V gene sequence: CDR1 SGHTA, CDR2 FQGNSA. The CDR3 is made up of 14 amino acids.

The chain combines TRBV27 with TRBJ1-3; D is undetermined. CDR1 and CDR2 (germline): MNHEY, SMNVEV (reference sequence). The CDR3 loop spans 13 amino acids. V was clipped by 5 bases and J by 2 bases, with 7 bases between them. The CDR3 protein is CASSRDTGNTIYF. Written as DNA, the CDR3 is TGTGCCAGCAGTCGGGATACTGGAAACACCATATATTTT.

The CDR3 DNA reads TGTGCCAGCAGCCAAGACGCGGAGAACACTGAAGCTTTCTTT. It codes for CASSQDAENTEAFF. The chain recombines TRBV4-2 with TRBJ1-1; no firm D call. V lost 0 bases, J lost 1 base, and 6 bases lay in between. This CDR3 region has 14 residues. Germline V gene sequence: CDR1 LGHNA, CDR2 YNFKEQ.

A remark on this clone: Additional DNA sequences in this sample encode the identical CDR3. This chain uses TRBV7-2 with TRBJ1-1; D is unresolved. CDR1 is SGHTA, CDR2 FQGNSA, per germline. CDR3 size: 14 residues. V dropped 6 bases and J dropped 1 base, with 12 bases sitting between them. The CDR3 nucleotides are TGTGCCAGCAGTTCTAGGCTTCGGAACACTGAAGCTTTCTTT. As protein: CASSSRLRNTEAFF.

This clone was seen only once. At one of its ends the junction is not consistent with the germline gene, which may arise from a read error. The chain couples TRBV6-1 to TRBJ2-1; 8 bases are shared with TRBD1. CDR1 is MNHNS and CDR2 is SASEGT in the germline V gene. The CDR3 is made up of 12 amino acids. DNA of the CDR3: TGTGCCAGTGGGACAGGTTACAATGGGCAGTTCTTC. It translates to CASGTGYNGQFF.

This clone was seen a handful of times. The V and J genes are TRBV7-9 and TRBJ2-3; 13 bases are a match to TRBD2. The length of the CDR3 is 17 residues. Germline lookup yields CDR1 SEHNR and CDR2 FQNEAQ (reference sequence). After removal of 5 bases from V and 4 bases from J, the junction contained 9 bases not matched to a gene. The CDR3 DNA reads as TGTGCCAGCAGCCGGGAACTAGCGGGGGGGCCATCAGATACGCAGTATTTT. Translation: CASSRELAGGPSDTQYF.

This clone has just a few counts. The V and J genes are TRBV27 and TRBJ2-5; 7 nucleotides agree with TRBD1. V trimming: 5 bases; J trimming: 2 bases; junction bases outside the gene matches: 8. The CDR3 is 15 residues long. Germline V gene lookup returns CDR1 MNHEY and CDR2 SMNVEV (reference sequence). The CDR3: CASSPLRDRQETQYF. For the CDR3, the DNA is TGTGCCAGCAGTCCCCTCCGGGACAGACAAGAGACCCAGTACTTC.

This chain links TRBV5-5 with TRBJ1-5; no reliable D call. V lost 0 bases to trimming and J lost 4 bases, with 11 bases between them. CDR1 and CDR2 from the germline V gene are SGHKS and YYEKEE (reference sequence). The CDR3 is 15 residues long. The DNA for the CDR3 is TGTGCCAGCAGCTTGGATGGTGGCAGAAATCAGCCCCAGCATTTT. This sequence encodes CASSLDGGRNQPQHF.

V is TRBV15 and J is TRBJ1-2, with D unresolved. The CDR3 runs 14 residues. Trimming pared 0 bases from V and 4 bases from J, leaving 9 bases between. Per germline, CDR1 LNHNV and CDR2 YYDKDF (reference sequence). CDR3 sequence reads: CATSRDQRVYGYTF. DNA for the CDR3: TGTGCCACCAGCAGAGACCAGCGGGTCTATGGCTACACCTTC.